This T cell receptor beta chain emerged from a study of blood T cell repertoires in COVID-19. The germline V and J ends were trimmed by 6 bases and 0 bases, with 12 bases remaining between them. CDR1 and CDR2 (germline): MNHEY, SVGAGI. The CDR3 extends over 15 amino acids. Libraries were prepared by immunoSEQ multiplex PCR; TCRdb keeps only in-frame clonotypes and omits some of them. Of tens of thousands of clones in the sample, roughly 80% were seen once. This chain uses TRBV6-5 with TRBJ1-5; D call uncertain. This TCR was sampled from an older woman with acute or convalescent COVID-19. Sequenced sample: peripheral blood. The CDR3 nucleotides read TGTGCCAGCAGATACAGCCGACATAGCAATCAGCCCCAGCATTTT. Its translation: CASRYSRHSNQPQHF.